Listed here is a single T cell receptor beta chain. This record comes from a study of blood T cell repertoires in COVID-19. At the level of the study: Samples of COVID-19 (acute and convalescent) were obtained from the United States, Italy and Spain.

Original data processing: Cell counts per sample came from amplifying reference gene primers. Repertoires were generated with immunoSEQ multiplex PCR, while TCRdb's copy carries only in-frame clones and drops some. D and trimming were read from the DNA, whereas the V and J calls and clone size are those reported in that table. The sample has over 350,000 clones; approximately 90% are singletons. CDR1 and CDR2 (germline): SGHVS, FNYEAQ. The CDR3 extends over 14 amino acids. Trimming cost V 5 bases and J 5 bases, with 14 bases left between them. The chain links TRBV7-6 to TRBJ2-3; no reliable D call. This receptor was identified in a woman aged 30 to 39 with acute or convalescent COVID-19. Source material: peripheral blood. The CDR3 DNA reads as TGTGCCAGCAGCCATCTCAGTGGGCTAGATACGCAGTATTTT. This translates into CASSHLSGLDTQYF. Looking up the rest from reference TRBV7-6 and TRBJ2-3 gives the full variable domain: GAGVSQSPRYKVTKRGQDVALRCDPISGHVSLYWYRQALGQGPEFLTYFNYEAQQDKSGLPNDRFSAERPEGSISTLTIQRTEQRDSAMYRCASSHLSGLDTQYFGPGTRLTVL.